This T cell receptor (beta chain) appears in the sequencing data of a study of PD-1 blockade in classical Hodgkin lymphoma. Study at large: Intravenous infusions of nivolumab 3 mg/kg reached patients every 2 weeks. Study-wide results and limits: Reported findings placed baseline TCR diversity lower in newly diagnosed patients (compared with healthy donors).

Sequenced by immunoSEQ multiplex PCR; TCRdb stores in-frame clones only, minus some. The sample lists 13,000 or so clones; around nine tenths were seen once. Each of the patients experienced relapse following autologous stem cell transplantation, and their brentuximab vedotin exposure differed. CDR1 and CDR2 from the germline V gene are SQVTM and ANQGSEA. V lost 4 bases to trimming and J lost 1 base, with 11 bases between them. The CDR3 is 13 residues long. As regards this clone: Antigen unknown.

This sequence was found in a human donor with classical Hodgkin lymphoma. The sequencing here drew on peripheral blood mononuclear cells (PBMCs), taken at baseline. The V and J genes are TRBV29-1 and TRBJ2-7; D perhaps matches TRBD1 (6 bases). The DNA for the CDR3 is TGCAGCGTTGGGACAGTGAGATCCTACGAGCAGTACTTC. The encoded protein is CSVGTVRSYEQYF.